Shown below are 25 T cell receptor beta chains from a single sample sequenced in a study of OX40 agonist ivuxolimab in advanced cancers. TCRdb keeps only in-frame clones here, not all; method: immunoSEQ multiplex PCR. The sample has approximately 44,000 clones; around 86% are singletons. The sequencing here drew on CD4+ or CD8+ T cells sorted from blood, taken in a trial of the OX40 agonist ivuxolimab. Every receptor here comes from an adult with an advanced solid tumor such as melanoma, head and neck, liver or kidney cancer.

This clone was counted a few times. The J gene is TRBJ2-3, the V gene TRBV6-1; weak D call: TRBD1 (5 bases). Trimming shortened V by 10 bases and J by 0 bases, and 11 bases separated the two germline ends. Germline loops: CDR1 MNHNS, CDR2 SASEGT. This CDR3 is 13 amino acids long. The CDR3 spells CATDSMSTDTQYF. CDR3 in DNA: TGTGCCACCGACAGCATGAGCACAGATACGCAGTATTTT.

The chain carries TRBV5-1 and TRBJ2-2; D is perhaps TRBD1 (6 bases). With 1 base removed from V and 6 bases from J, the gap between germline ends came to 16 bases. Germline CDR1 SGHRS, CDR2 YFSETQ. This CDR3 has 16 amino acids. DNA of the CDR3: TGCGCCAGCAGCTTGTTAAGTACAGGGAGCTCCGGGGAGCTGTTTTTT. Amino acid sequence: CASSLLSTGSSGELFF.

The gene calls are TRBV7-2 and TRBJ2-5; 10 bases map to TRBD2. CDR1 SGHTA and CDR2 FQGNSA come from the germline V gene. The CDR3 contains 17 residues. Losses at the gene ends were 1 base for V and 5 bases for J; bases not matched to a gene: 10. CDR3: CASSLDIAGGRRETQYF. CDR3 DNA: TGTGCCAGCAGCTTAGATATAGCGGGGGGCCGGCGGGAGACCCAGTACTTC.

This clone was picked up a small number of times. This chain connects TRBV7-9 to TRBJ2-1; 9 bases are a match to TRBD1. The CDR3 consists of 14 residues. CDR1 is SEHNR and CDR2 is FQNEAQ in the germline V gene (reference sequence). Trimming took 5 bases from V and 6 from J; bases not matched to a gene: 5. CDR3 in DNA: TGTGCCAGCAGCCCCCGGGACAGGGCCAATGAGCAGTTCTTC. This sequence encodes CASSPRDRANEQFF.

This chain connects TRBV4-1 to TRBJ2-1; D gene ambiguous. Germline V gene data show CDR1 as MGHRA and CDR2 as YSYEKL. The CDR3 is 17 amino acids. The ends were cut back, 6 bases at V and 0 bases at J, with 18 bases in the middle. CDR3 in DNA: TGCGCCAGCAGGTCCTCCCCGGCCGGAAGCTCCTACAATGAGCAGTTCTTC. This translates into CASRSSPAGSSYNEQFF.

This clone was counted a few times. V gene TRBV19 combines with J gene TRBJ1-2; 12 positions match TRBD1. Germline V CDR1 and CDR2: LNHDA, SQIVND (reference sequence). V lost 9 bases and J lost 5; bases outside the gene matches: 7. The CDR3 covers 14 residues. The CDR3 DNA is TGTGCCAGCAAGGGGACAGGGGGCGATTATGGCTACACCTTC. Translating it yields CASKGTGGDYGYTF.

This clone showed up just once. This sequence joins TRBV7-9 and TRBJ2-1, with unresolved D. The V end was cut by 6 bases, the J end by 10 bases, with 10 bases between. The germline V gene has CDR1 SEHNR and CDR2 FQNEAQ (reference sequence). The CDR3 has 11 amino acids. DNA for the CDR3: TGTGCCAGCAGAAACGACCGAGAGCAGTTCTTC. Residues: CASRNDREQFF.

This chain uses TRBV10-3 with TRBJ2-7; maybe TRBD1 (6 bases). The germline V gene encodes CDR1 ENHRY and CDR2 SYGVKD. The CDR3 loop spans 15 amino acids. V dropped 4 bases and J dropped 0 bases, with 13 bases sitting between them. The CDR3 DNA reads as TGTGCCATCAGTGGCGCAGGGGCAAGCTCCTACGAGCAGTACTTC. This gives the protein CAISGAGASSYEQYF.

The chain combines TRBV6-6 with TRBJ1-3, with 8 bases aligning to TRBD1. After removal of 6 bases from V and 6 bases from J, the junction contained 4 bases not matched to a gene. Germline V gives CDR1 MNHNY, CDR2 SVGAGI (reference sequence). The CDR3 length is 13 residues. CDR3 nucleotides: TGTGCCAGCAGGGACAGGGAGTCAAACACCATATATTTT. As protein: CASRDRESNTIYF.

The V and J genes are TRBV5-4 and TRBJ2-2, with TRBD2 matching over 10 bases. J was trimmed by 5 bases and V by 5 bases; bases with no gene match: 9. CDR1 is SGHNT and CDR2 is YYREEE in the germline V gene (reference sequence). The CDR3 covers 16 residues. CDR3 region: CASRSFATSGTGELFF. CDR3 DNA sequence: TGTGCCAGCAGAAGCTTCGCGACTAGCGGGACCGGGGAGCTGTTTTTT.

The CDR3 protein is CASSLEGTGKNSYNSPLHF. Written as DNA, the CDR3 is TGCGCCAGCAGCTTGGAGGGGACAGGGAAAAATTCCTATAATTCACCCCTCCACTTT. The V and J genes are TRBV5-1 and TRBJ1-6; TRBD1 matches at 9 bases. The CDR3 extends over 19 amino acids. From germline, CDR1 is SGHRS and CDR2 YFSETQ. Trimming at V came to 0 bases and at J to 1 base, leaving 8 bases not matched to a gene. Together with reference TRBV5-1 and TRBJ1-6, the CDR3 gives the full variable domain: KAGVTQTPRYLIKTRGQQVTLSCSPISGHRSVSWYQQTPGQGLQFLFEYFSETQRNKGNFPGRFSGRQFSNSRSEMNVSTLELGDSALYLCASSLEGTGKNSYNSPLHFGNGTRLTVT.

V gene TRBV13 combines with J gene TRBJ1-1; the D is unclear. The CDR3 loop spans 13 amino acids. Looked up from germline, CDR1 is PRHDT and CDR2 is FYEKMQ (reference sequence). The V end was cut by 3 bases, the J end by 2 bases, with 7 bases between. The CDR3 DNA reads as TGTGCCAGCAGCTTGGAGGAAAACACTGAAGCTTTCTTT. Translation: CASSLEENTEAFF.

The chain carries TRBV9 and TRBJ2-5, with TRBD1 identical over 8 bases. The CDR3 is 13 amino acids. The V gene's germline CDR1 is SGDLS and CDR2 YYNGEE. Trimming removed 3 bases from V and 4 bases from J; junction bases left unmatched: 2. The CDR3 DNA reads TGTGCCAGCAGCGCACAGGGGGGAGAGACCCAGTACTTC. Protein: CASSAQGGETQYF.

This sequence joins TRBV6-5 and TRBJ1-6; D unclear. V was clipped by 6 bases and J by 9 bases, with 9 bases between them. CDR1 and CDR2 (germline): MNHEY, SVGAGI. This CDR3 region has 12 residues. The CDR3 bases are TGTGCCAGCAGGGGGTGGTCTTCACCCCTCCACTTT. It codes for CASRGWSSPLHF.

This chain links TRBV7-2 with TRBJ2-7, with 8 nucleotides matching TRBD2. With 5 bases clipped from V and 6 bases from J, the junction kept 12 bases outside the gene matches. Germline V gene data show CDR1 as SGHTA and CDR2 as FQGNSA. The CDR3 contains 15 residues. CDR3 nucleotides: TGTGCCAGCAGCAACGGGGGGGCAAAGGGGAGCGAGCAGTACTTC. It encodes CASSNGGAKGSEQYF.

The CDR3, as DNA: TGTGCCAGTAGCCGGGGGGGGGCAGGCAATCAGCCCCAGCATTTT. This encodes CASSRGGAGNQPQHF. This chain uses TRBV19 with TRBJ1-5; possible D gene TRBD1, 6 bases. V was clipped by 6 bases and J by 2 bases, with 14 bases between them. Germline CDR1 is LNHDA and CDR2 is SQIVND (reference sequence). CDR3 size: 15 residues. Looking up the rest from reference TRBV19 and TRBJ1-5 gives the full variable domain: DGGITQSPKYLFRKEGQNVTLSCEQNLNHDAMYWYRQDPGQGLRLIYYSQIVNDFQKGDIAEGYSVSREKKESFPLTVTSAQKNPTAFYLCASSRGGAGNQPQHFGDGTRLSIL.

This chain uses TRBV5-1 with TRBJ1-1, with a possible D match to TRBD1 (5 bases). The germline CDR1 and CDR2 sequences are SGHRS and YFSETQ. The CDR3 extends over 12 amino acids. Trimming shortened V by 3 bases and J by 7 bases, and 10 bases separated the two germline ends. The CDR3 here is CASSYQGGEAFF. The CDR3 nucleotides read TGCGCCAGCAGCTACCAGGGCGGTGAAGCTTTCTTT.

J is TRBJ1-1 and V is TRBV5-6; D is perhaps TRBD1 (5 bases). Trimming cost V 0 bases and J 6 bases, with 9 bases left between them. The CDR3 consists of 13 residues. Germline V gene data show CDR1 as SGHDT and CDR2 as YYEEEE. CDR3 sequence: CASSLGQTPEAFF. In DNA form, the CDR3 reads TGTGCCAGCAGCTTGGGACAGACCCCTGAAGCTTTCTTT.

This clone was seen a few times. CDR3: CASAQDSYGYTF. The CDR3 DNA reads as TGTGCTAGTGCCCAAGACAGTTATGGCTACACCTTC. The chain couples TRBV12-5 to TRBJ1-2; D might be TRBD1 (5 bases). Germline-derived CDR1 and CDR2 are LGHNT and FRNRAP. V was shortened by 7 bases and J by 5 bases, with 11 bases between the two germline ends. The CDR3 runs to 12 residues. The entire variable domain, with the rest obtained from reference TRBV12-5 and TRBJ1-2, is as follows: DARVTQTPRHKVTEMGQEVTMRCQPILGHNTVFWYRQTMMQGLELLAYFRNRAPLDDSGMPKDRFSAEMPDATLATLKIQPSEPRDSAVYFCASAQDSYGYTFGSGTRLTVV.

The rearrangement joins TRBV11-2 to TRBJ2-1; 8 positions match TRBD1. This CDR3 has 15 amino acids. Germline V gene sequence: CDR1 SGHAT, CDR2 FQNNGV. V shed 2 bases and J 8 bases; nucleotides not matched to a gene: 8. In nucleotides, the CDR3 is TGTGCCAGCAGCTTAAGGGGGACAGGCCCTGATGAGCAGTTCTTC. This codes for CASSLRGTGPDEQFF. The full variable domain, in which reference TRBV11-2 and TRBJ2-1 provide the parts outside the CDR3, is EAGVAQSPRYKIIEKRQSVAFWCNPISGHATLYWYQQILGQGPKLLIQFQNNGVVDDSQLPKDRFSAERLKGVDSTLKIQPAKLEDSAVYLCASSLRGTGPDEQFFGPGTRLTVL.

This clone was observed a single time. The chain links TRBV7-8 to TRBJ2-6; D gene ambiguous. CDR3 size: 13 residues. V was trimmed by 5 bases and J by 11 bases, leaving 13 bases between them. The germline V gene has CDR1 SGHVS and CDR2 FQNEAQ. CDR3 region: CASSPPASDVLTF. The CDR3 region has the DNA TGTGCCAGCAGCCCCCCGGCATCCGACGTCCTGACTTTC.

The CDR3 loop is CASSQGGTGVNTEAFF. Written as DNA, the CDR3 is TGTGCCAGCAGCCAAGGGGGAACAGGGGTGAACACTGAAGCTTTCTTT. The genes are TRBV4-2 and TRBJ1-1; 7 bases match TRBD1. Germline V lookup: CDR1 LGHNA, CDR2 YNFKEQ. This CDR3 spans 16 amino acids. The ends lost 1 base at V and 0 bases at J; junction bases unmatched: 5.

V gene TRBV7-6 combines with J gene TRBJ1-2; no clear D gene. The CDR3 spans 13 residues. V gave up 3 bases and J gave up 6 bases, with 11 bases separating them. Per germline, CDR1 SGHVS and CDR2 FNYEAQ. CDR3 sequence: CASSFGPLDGYTF. CDR3 in DNA: TGTGCCAGCAGCTTCGGCCCGCTGGATGGCTACACCTTC.

In this sample, this clone turned up once. The CDR3: CASSIGTSSSYEQYF. The CDR3 DNA reads as TGCGCCAGCAGCATCGGGACAAGTAGCTCCTACGAGCAGTACTTC. The chain links TRBV5-1 to TRBJ2-5, with a weak D call TRBD1 (6 bases). The J call may be in error: the DNA end matches TRBJ2-7 better. This CDR3 contains 15 residues. Germline assignment: CDR1 SGHRS and CDR2 YFSETQ.

V gene TRBV6-5 combines with J gene TRBJ2-7, with D possibly matching TRBD1 (6 bases). The CDR3 consists of 13 residues. The germline gives CDR1 MNHEY, CDR2 SVGAGI. The V gene lost 5 bases and the J gene lost 1 base, with 9 bases spanning the gap. The CDR3 DNA follows: TGTGCCAGCAGTCCCGGACAGTCCTACGAGCAGTACTTC. It yields the protein CASSPGQSYEQYF.